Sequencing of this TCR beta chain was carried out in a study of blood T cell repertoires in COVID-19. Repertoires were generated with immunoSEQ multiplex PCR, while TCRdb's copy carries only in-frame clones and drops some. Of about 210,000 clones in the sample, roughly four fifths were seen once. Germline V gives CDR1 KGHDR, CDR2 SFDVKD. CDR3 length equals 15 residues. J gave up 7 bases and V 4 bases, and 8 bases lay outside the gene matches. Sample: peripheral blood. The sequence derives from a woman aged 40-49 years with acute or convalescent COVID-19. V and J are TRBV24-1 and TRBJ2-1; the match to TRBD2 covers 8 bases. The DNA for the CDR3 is TGTGCCACCAGTGAGGGGAGCGGGAGTGGTAATGAGCAGTTCTTC. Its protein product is CATSEGSGSGNEQFF.